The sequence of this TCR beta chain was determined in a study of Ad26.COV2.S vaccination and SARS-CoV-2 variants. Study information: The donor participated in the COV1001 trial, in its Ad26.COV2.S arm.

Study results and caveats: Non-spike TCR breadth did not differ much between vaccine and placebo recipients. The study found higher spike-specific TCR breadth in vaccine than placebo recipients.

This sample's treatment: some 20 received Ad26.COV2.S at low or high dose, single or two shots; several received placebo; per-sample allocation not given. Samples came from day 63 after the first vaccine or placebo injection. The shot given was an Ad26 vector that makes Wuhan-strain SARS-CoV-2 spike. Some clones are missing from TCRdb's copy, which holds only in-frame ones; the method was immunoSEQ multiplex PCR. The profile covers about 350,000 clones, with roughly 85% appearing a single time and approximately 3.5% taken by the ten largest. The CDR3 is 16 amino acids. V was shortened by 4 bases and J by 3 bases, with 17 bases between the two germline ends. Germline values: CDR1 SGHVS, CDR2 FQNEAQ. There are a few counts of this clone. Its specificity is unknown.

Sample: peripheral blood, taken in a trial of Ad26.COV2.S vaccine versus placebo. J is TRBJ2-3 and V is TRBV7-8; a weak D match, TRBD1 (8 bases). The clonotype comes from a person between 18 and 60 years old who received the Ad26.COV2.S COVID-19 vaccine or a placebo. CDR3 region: CASSSFRGRGTDTQYF. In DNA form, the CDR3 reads TGTGCCAGCAGCTCATTCAGGGGGCGGGGGACAGATACGCAGTATTTT. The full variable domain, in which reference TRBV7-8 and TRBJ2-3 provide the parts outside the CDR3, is GAGVSQSPRYKVAKRGQDVALRCDPISGHVSLFWYQQALGQGPEFLTYFQNEAQLDKSGLPSDRFFAERPEGSVSTLKIQRTQQEDSAVYLCASSSFRGRGTDTQYFGPGTRLTVL.